The clone carrying this T cell receptor beta chain was recorded a few times. Its antigen is unidentified. Trimming left V 1 base short and J 0 bases short, with 13 bases between. The CDR3 is made up of 17 amino acids. Germline V gene lookup returns CDR1 SGHVS and CDR2 FQNEAQ. The data derive from a study of CD8 T cells in ankylosing spondylitis. Regarding the study as a whole: Ankylosing spondylitis blood appeared to be characterized by a TCR beta motif of eight or nine highly homologous variants. The clones that were linked to disease were reported to be significantly enriched in matched synovial fluid samples from ankylosing spondylitis patients. The disease-linked clones had a CD8+ phenotype and low blood frequencies.

TCRdb re-called the 5' RACE reads with MiXCR, one entry per CDR3 protein. This table holds around 430,000 distinct CDR3 sequences, approximately 17% found once. Sequenced input: blood, either unsorted or a sorted T cell fraction (not recorded which). The chain uses TRBV7-8 and TRBJ2-1; D remains ambiguous. The origin of this receptor is a male donor with ankylosing spondylitis. The CDR3 sequence: CASSLVGSKSSYNEQFF. Here the CDR3 DNA reads TGTGCCAGCAGCTTAGTAGGTAGCAAAAGCTCCTACAATGAGCAGTTCTTC.